Listed here is a single T cell receptor beta chain. Donors were grouped by their self-reported clinical history. Before being deemed recovered, Cohort 3 donors had two negative PCRs, clearance, or symptom resolution. The data belong to a study of blood T cell repertoires in COVID-19. In the study overall: Both acute and convalescent COVID-19 samples were obtained from the United States, Italy and Spain. Sample material is recorded as cDNA or gDNA derived from T cells, B-cell-depleted T cells, or PBMCs.

The method was immunoSEQ multiplex PCR; TCRdb's version includes in-frame clones alone and lacks a portion of them. This table holds 390,000 or so clones, roughly four fifths found once. Trimming left V 3 bases short and J 8 bases short, with 8 bases between. CDR3 size: 13 residues. The V gene's germline CDR1 is KGHSH and CDR2 LQKENI. The chain couples TRBV18 to TRBJ1-6, with D possibly TRBD1 on 5 matching bases. Sequencing was done on a sample of PBMCs or T cells enriched from blood (not recorded which). The TCR was taken from a woman in her forties or fifties who had recovered from COVID-19. The CDR3 loop is CASSPAGDSPLHF. Here the CDR3 DNA reads TGTGCCAGCTCACCTGCGGGGGATTCACCCCTCCACTTT.